The 13 T cell receptor beta chains presented below share a single source sample, sequenced in a study of T cell responses to AZD1222 COVID-19 vaccine (dated by TCRdb to the early 2020s). Library preparation used the immunoSEQ multiplex PCR assay. Drawn from immuneACCESS, this table holds only the in-frame rearrangements with V and J called that TCRdb kept. Clones are partly lost; checked studies trace under half to an unresolved V gene and leave the rest unexplained. Counted in this sample were more than 120,000 clones; 90% to 95% of them appeared once. Roughly 4.9% of the sample is in the top ten clones. The time point tag for this specimen amounts to: baseline before first vaccination. Material: peripheral blood, obtained on day 0 of AZD1222 vaccination. These receptors originate from an adult in good health.

In DNA, the CDR3 is TGTGCCAGCAGTCGGGGACAGTATGAAAAACTGTTTTTT. It specifies CASSRGQYEKLFF. V is TRBV6-2 or TRBV6-3 and J is TRBJ1-4, with 7 bases aligning to TRBD1. Trimming took 5 bases from V and 6 from J; bases not matched to a gene: 3. The CDR3 runs 13 residues. Per the germline V gene, CDR1 is MNHEY and CDR2 is SVGEGT.

The chain links TRBV9 to TRBJ2-3; D not resolved. The CDR3 length is 15 residues. Germline V gene lookup returns CDR1 SGDLS and CDR2 YYNGEE. V was pared by 0 bases and J by 6 bases, with 14 bases between. For the CDR3, the DNA is TGTGCCAGCAGCGTAGATCTGAAGAGGAACGATACGCAGTATTTT. Residues: CASSVDLKRNDTQYF.

V and J are TRBV6-5 and TRBJ2-7; weak D call: TRBD1 (6 bases). V gave up 0 bases and J gave up 3 bases, with 12 bases separating them. The CDR3 is made up of 15 amino acids. The germline CDR1 and CDR2 sequences are MNHEY and SVGAGI. The CDR3 sequence: CASSYSQGWNYEQYF. In DNA form, the CDR3 reads TGTGCCAGCAGTTACTCGCAGGGGTGGAACTACGAGCAGTACTTC.

In DNA, the CDR3 is TGTGCCAGCAGCGATAGCCGTGTGGGTCAAGAGACCCAGTACTTC. It encodes CASSDSRVGQETQYF. The chain has TRBV7-2 and TRBJ2-5; D uncertain. This CDR3 contains 15 residues. CDR1 and CDR2 (germline): SGHTA, FQGNSA. Trimming removed 5 bases from V and 2 bases from J, with 15 bases in between.

V and J are TRBV9 and TRBJ2-3; TRBD2 aligns across 12 bases. In germline, CDR1 is SGDLS, CDR2 YYNGEE. Trimming cost V 0 bases and J 5 bases; bases outside gene matches: 4. There are 16 residues in the CDR3. CDR3 DNA: TGTGCCAGCAGCGTAGCCGGACTAGCGGGACGAGATACGCAGTATTTT. Translated, it gives CASSVAGLAGRDTQYF.

CDR3 protein: CASSLSDTQYF. In DNA, the CDR3 is TGTGCCAGCAGCTTATCAGATACGCAGTATTTT. This sequence joins TRBV7-2 and TRBJ2-3; D is undetermined. Germline V CDR1 and CDR2: SGHTA, FQGNSA. This CDR3 is 11 amino acids long. V gave up 2 bases and J gave up 4 bases, with 1 base separating them.

In its sample, this clone was seen once. The CDR3 DNA follows: TGTGCCAGCAGTGAAGGGACTAGCGGGAGCCTATCCTACGAGCAGTACTTC. Its translation is CASSEGTSGSLSYEQYF. This chain links TRBV25-1 with TRBJ2-7; 14 nucleotides agree with TRBD2. CDR3 length: 17 amino acids. The ends lost 2 bases at V and 1 base at J; junction bases unmatched: 4. Germline V gives CDR1 MGHDK, CDR2 SYGVNS.

The CDR3 DNA follows: TGTGCCAGCTCACCATGGAGGGGCGGGACTAGTCTGGCCAATGAGCAGTTCTTC. Translation gives CASSPWRGGTSLANEQFF. V and J are TRBV18 and TRBJ2-1; the match to TRBD2 covers 8 bases. J lost 6 bases, V lost 2 bases, and 15 bases had no gene match. Per germline, CDR1 KGHSH and CDR2 LQKENI. The CDR3 is made up of 18 amino acids.

V is TRBV28 and J is TRBJ2-7; possibly TRBD2 for D (6 bases). Germline CDR1 MDHEN, CDR2 SYDVKM. The ends were cut back, 6 bases at V and 2 bases at J, with 14 bases in the middle. The CDR3 has 14 residues. CDR3 sequence (DNA): TGTGCCAGCAGCCAGGAGGGACTTACCTACGAGCAGTACTTC. As protein: CASSQEGLTYEQYF.

V and J are TRBV3-1 (or the pseudogene TRBV3-2) and TRBJ1-2, with a tentative D call TRBD1 (5 bases). This CDR3 comprises 13 residues. The V end lost 1 base, the J end lost 5 bases, and 8 bases lay between the germline ends. CDR1 is LGHDT and CDR2 is YNNKEL in the germline V gene (reference sequence). The CDR3 DNA reads as TGTGCCAGCAGCCAAGTGGGGGGGTATGGCTACACCTTC. This sequence encodes CASSQVGGYGYTF.

V gene TRBV24-1 combines with J gene TRBJ1-2, with no clear D. The CDR3 is 12 amino acids. Germline V CDR1 and CDR2: KGHDR, SFDVKD. Deletions cut 3 bases from V and 2 bases from J, with 3 bases between. CDR3 DNA sequence: TGTGCCACCAGTGATCAAAACTATGGCTACACCTTC. As protein: CATSDQNYGYTF.

The chain recombines TRBV7-9 with TRBJ1-3, with a weak D call TRBD1 (6 bases). Per the germline V gene, CDR1 is SEHNR and CDR2 is FQNEAQ (reference sequence). CDR3 size: 14 residues. V gave up 2 bases and J gave up 4 bases, with 9 bases separating them. The CDR3 DNA sequence: TGTGCCAGCAGCTTAAGGACAGACGGAAACACCATATATTTT. Translation: CASSLRTDGNTIYF.

The gene calls are TRBV19 and TRBJ1-6; no firm D call. Trimming pared 6 bases from V and 6 bases from J, leaving 6 bases between. Germline V CDR1 and CDR2: LNHDA, SQIVND (reference sequence). The CDR3 spans 12 residues. DNA for the CDR3: TGTGCCAGTAGGATGATTAATTCACCCCTCCACTTT. Protein product: CASRMINSPLHF.